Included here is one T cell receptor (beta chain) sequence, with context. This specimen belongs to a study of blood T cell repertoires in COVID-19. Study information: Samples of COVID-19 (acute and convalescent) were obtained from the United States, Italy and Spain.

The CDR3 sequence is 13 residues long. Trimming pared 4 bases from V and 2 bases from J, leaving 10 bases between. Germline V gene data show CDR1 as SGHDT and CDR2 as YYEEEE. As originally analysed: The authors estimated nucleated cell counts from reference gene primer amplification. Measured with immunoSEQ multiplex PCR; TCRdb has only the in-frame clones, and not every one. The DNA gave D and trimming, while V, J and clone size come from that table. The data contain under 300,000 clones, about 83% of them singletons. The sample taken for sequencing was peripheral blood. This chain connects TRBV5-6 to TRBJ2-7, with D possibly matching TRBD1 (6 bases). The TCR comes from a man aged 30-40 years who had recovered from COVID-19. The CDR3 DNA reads TGTGCCAGCAGCCCGAGGGGGACCTACGAGCAGTACGTC. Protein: CASSPRGTYEQYV.